These 22 T cell receptor beta chains share one sample of origin, sequenced in a study of T cell responses to AZD1222 COVID-19 vaccine. Profiled with immunoSEQ multiplex PCR; TCRdb holds only in-frame clones, not every one. The table includes some 150,000 clones, around nine tenths detected once. The material sequenced was peripheral blood, taken on day 0 of AZD1222 vaccination. The receptors originated from an adult in good health.

The genes are TRBV7-9 and TRBJ1-5, with TRBD1 matching over 9 bases. Per the germline V gene, CDR1 is SEHNR and CDR2 is FQNEAQ (reference sequence). The trim removed 4 bases at V and 0 bases at J, leaving 10 bases unmatched. The CDR3 has 18 residues. CDR3 coding DNA: TGTGCCAGCAGCTCAGGGACAGGGCAGAAATATAGCAATCAGCCCCAGCATTTT. Encoded protein: CASSSGTGQKYSNQPQHF.

The rearrangement uses TRBV7-2 and TRBJ1-1; D gene unclear. This CDR3 region has 12 residues. V shed 6 bases and J shed 5 bases, with 10 bases lying between them. In germline, CDR1 is SGHTA, CDR2 FQGNSA. CDR3 region: CASRGWVTEAFF. CDR3 in DNA: TGTGCCAGCAGGGGGTGGGTAACTGAAGCTTTCTTT.

This clone was picked up a small number of times. The genes are TRBV28 and TRBJ2-7; D call uncertain. From germline, CDR1 is MDHEN and CDR2 SYDVKM. The CDR3 runs 14 residues. The germline V and J ends were trimmed by 3 bases and 1 base, with 10 bases remaining between them. CDR3 bases: TGTGCCAGCAGTTTGCCTCCAGCGTCCTACGAGCAGTACTTC. Translation: CASSLPPASYEQYF.

The rearrangement uses TRBV5-1 and TRBJ1-2; unclear D gene. CDR3 length equals 14 residues. From germline, CDR1 is SGHRS and CDR2 YFSETQ. V was pared by 4 bases and J by 4 bases, with 14 bases between. CDR3: CASSEGAGPYGYTF. As DNA, the CDR3 is TGCGCCAGCAGCGAGGGAGCCGGGCCCTATGGCTACACCTTC.

The rearrangement links TRBV5-8 to TRBJ2-7, with TRBD2 identical over 9 bases. Germline V gene sequence: CDR1 SGHTS, CDR2 YDEGEE. Trimming removed 0 bases from V and 2 bases from J; junction bases left unmatched: 3. The CDR3 consists of 15 residues. CDR3 in DNA: TGTGCCAGCAGCTTGGCTAGCGGGGAGACCTACGAGCAGTACTTC. As protein: CASSLASGETYEQYF.

This clone came up a few times. The J gene is TRBJ2-7, the V gene TRBV30, with D possibly TRBD1 on 5 matching bases. The CDR3 covers 11 residues. Trimming removed 2 bases at V and 5 bases at J, with 7 bases between. CDR1 and CDR2 (germline): GTSNPN, SVGIG (reference sequence). In nucleotides, the CDR3 is TGTGCCTGGAGTAGGGGAAACGAGCAGTACTTC. It encodes CAWSRGNEQYF.

The chain combines TRBV19 with TRBJ1-5; TRBD1 is a possible D gene (6 bases). Germline V gives CDR1 LNHDA, CDR2 SQIVND (reference sequence). The CDR3 runs to 14 residues. V lost 4 bases to trimming and J lost 3 bases, with 10 bases between them. Here the CDR3 reads CASSTEGVNQPQHF. CDR3 nucleotides: TGTGCCAGTAGTACCGAGGGGGTCAATCAGCCCCAGCATTTT.

This chain joins TRBV4-1 and TRBJ1-4; D remains unclear. Looked up from germline, CDR1 is MGHRA and CDR2 is YSYEKL. The CDR3 is 14 amino acids. V was cut by 2 bases and J by 5 bases, with 9 bases left in between. CDR3 sequence: CASSQLFWNEKLFF. The CDR3 DNA is TGCGCCAGCAGCCAACTTTTCTGGAATGAAAAACTGTTTTTT.

This clone was recorded a few times. This chain joins TRBV5-6 and TRBJ2-7; 7 positions match TRBD2. The CDR3 is 14 residues long. Germline CDR1 SGHDT, CDR2 YYEEEE. With 2 bases clipped from V and 6 bases from J, the junction kept 8 bases outside the gene matches. DNA of the CDR3: TGTGCCAGCAGCTTAGGACTAGTAGTTGGCGAGCAGTACTTC. It encodes CASSLGLVVGEQYF.

As concerns this clone: A read error may account for a junction end that differs from germline. V gene TRBV7-7 combines with J gene TRBJ1-1; 7 positions match TRBD1. CDR1 SSHAT and CDR2 FNYEAQ come from the germline V gene (reference sequence). The length of the CDR3 is 15 residues. The CDR3 coding sequence is TGTGCTAGCAGCCCAATGACAGGGTTGGGCACTGAAGCTTTCTTT. Translation gives CASSPMTGLGTEAFF. The whole variable domain, filled in from reference TRBV7-7 and TRBJ1-1, reads GAGVSQSPRYKVTKRGQDVTLRCDPISSHATLYWYQQALGQGPEFLTYFNYEAQPDKSGLPSDRFSAERPEGSISTLTIQRTEQRDSAMYRCASSPMTGLGTEAFFGQGTRLTVV.

This clone was picked up one time. The chain couples TRBV7-3 to TRBJ2-7; possibly TRBD2 for D (6 bases). The CDR3 is 14 amino acids. The germline CDR1 and CDR2 sequences are SGHTA and FQGTGA. Trimming stripped 2 bases from V and 4 bases from J, with 12 bases between. The CDR3 loop is CASSLDGSIYEQYF. The CDR3 bases are TGTGCCAGCAGCTTAGACGGGAGCATATACGAGCAGTACTTC.

For the CDR3, the DNA is TGTGCCAGCATCGGGGGCCTCGCCGGGGGCACTGAAGCTTTCTTT. Its protein is CASIGGLAGGTEAFF. The V and J genes are TRBV6-5 and TRBJ1-1; D might be TRBD1 (6 bases). The CDR3 runs 15 residues. The germline V and J ends were trimmed by 7 bases and 4 bases, with 19 bases remaining between them. The germline gives CDR1 MNHEY, CDR2 SVGAGI.

This clone showed up just a few times. J is TRBJ2-7 and V is TRBV2; no reliable D call. Germline V gives CDR1 SNHLY, CDR2 FYNNEI. The V and J ends lost 7 bases and 1 base respectively, with 11 bases between them. This CDR3 is built from 13 residues. The CDR3 reads CASKAIDSYEQYF. The CDR3 DNA reads as TGTGCCAGCAAAGCCATCGATTCCTACGAGCAGTACTTC.

The chain recombines TRBV10-3 with TRBJ2-3; unclear D gene. V was pared by 3 bases and J by 3 bases, with 7 bases between. Germline CDR1 reads ENHRY; CDR2 reads SYGVKD. CDR3 length equals 13 residues. CDR3 in amino acids: CAISDGRTDTQYF. The CDR3 DNA reads TGTGCCATCAGTGACGGCCGGACAGATACGCAGTATTTT.

This chain joins TRBV5-1 and TRBJ1-4, with D possibly being TRBD1 (5 bases). This CDR3 comprises 15 residues. From germline, CDR1 is SGHRS and CDR2 YFSETQ. Trimming removed 0 bases from V and 5 bases from J, with 11 bases in between. This CDR3 reads CASSLGRGTNEKLFF. The CDR3 DNA is TGCGCCAGCAGCTTGGGGAGGGGTACCAATGAAAAACTGTTTTTT.

This clone occurred once. The chain carries TRBV12-5 and TRBJ1-1; D is unresolved. Deletions cut 3 bases from V and 3 bases from J, with 5 bases between. This CDR3 comprises 12 residues. Germline CDR1 reads LGHNT; CDR2 reads FRNRAP. CDR3 region: CASGLDYTEAFF. DNA for the CDR3: TGTGCTAGTGGTTTAGATTACACTGAAGCTTTCTTT.

This sequence joins TRBV5-6 and TRBJ1-6; 7 bases line up with TRBD1. The CDR3 has 14 amino acids. Germline V gives CDR1 SGHDT, CDR2 YYEEEE. V lost 2 bases to trimming and J lost 8 bases; unmatched junction nucleotides: 4. CDR3: CASSFNRGDSPLHF. The CDR3 nucleotides are TGTGCCAGCAGCTTTAACAGGGGTGATTCACCCCTCCACTTT.

This chain uses TRBV25-1 with TRBJ1-2, with TRBD1 matching over 7 bases. V shed 2 bases, J shed 4 bases, and the junction held 10 bases outside the gene matches. This CDR3 region has 16 residues. CDR1 is MGHDK and CDR2 is SYGVNS in the germline V gene. CDR3 bases: TGTGCCAGCAGTGAACTGAGGGTGAAGGGGGCCTATGGCTACACCTTC. It yields the protein CASSELRVKGAYGYTF.

The chain links TRBV6-4 to TRBJ1-4; D ambiguous. Germline lookup yields CDR1 MRHNA and CDR2 SNTAGT. This CDR3 is 14 amino acids long. V lost 3 bases to trimming and J lost 7 bases, with 12 bases between them. CDR3 in amino acids: CASSDFSGSEKLFF. CDR3 nucleotide sequence: TGTGCCAGCAGTGATTTTTCGGGGAGTGAAAAACTGTTTTTT.

To note about this clone: At the DNA level, this CDR3 is encoded by other sequences in the same sample as well. The V call is TRBV19, the J call TRBJ1-3; D unclear. V shed 7 bases and J shed 0 bases, with 7 bases lying between them. This CDR3 contains 13 residues. Germline V gives CDR1 LNHDA, CDR2 SQIVND (reference sequence). The CDR3 reads CASKGHSGNTIYF. CDR3 DNA sequence: TGTGCCAGTAAAGGCCACTCTGGAAACACCATATATTTT.

V and J are TRBV7-9 and TRBJ1-2, with a possible D match to TRBD1 (5 bases). The germline gives CDR1 SEHNR, CDR2 FQNEAQ (reference sequence). V lost 5 bases, J lost 0 bases, and 10 bases lay in between. This CDR3 is 14 amino acids long. The CDR3 sequence: CASSLTTANYGYTF. The CDR3 region has the DNA TGTGCCAGCAGCCTAACGACAGCTAACTATGGCTACACCTTC.

This clone was counted a single time. V and J are TRBV4-1 and TRBJ1-3; 7 nucleotides agree with TRBD1. The CDR3 extends over 17 amino acids. V gave up 3 bases and J gave up 0 bases; unmatched junction bases: 8. The V gene's germline CDR1 is MGHRA and CDR2 YSYEKL. For the CDR3, the DNA is TGCGCCAGCAGCCACGGGACAGTCCCGAGCTCTGGAAACACCATATATTTT. Its protein product is CASSHGTVPSSGNTIYF.